These 26 T cell receptor beta chains were sequenced from one sample in a study of blood T cell repertoires in COVID-19. Data came from immunoSEQ multiplex PCR; TCRdb stores just in-frame clones and leaves some out. The sample has more than 70,000 clones; more than 75% are singletons. The sequenced material came from peripheral blood. Receptors originate from a human donor in a cohort sampled during active COVID-19.

In nucleotides, the CDR3 is TGTGCCAGCAGCTCGGGGGGGGTTCTAGCCAAAAACATTCAGTACTTC. It is translated as CASSSGGVLAKNIQYF. The chain is built from TRBV5-4 and TRBJ2-4; 8 nucleotides match TRBD2. The CDR3 loop spans 16 amino acids. Germline values: CDR1 SGHNT, CDR2 YYREEE (reference sequence). The trim removed 3 bases at V and 0 bases at J, leaving 5 bases unmatched.

V usage is TRBV29-1 and J usage is TRBJ2-3, with D tentatively TRBD1 (6 bases). Germline CDR1 is SQVTM and CDR2 is ANQGSEA. V lost 3 bases and J lost 3, with 13 bases in between. The CDR3 spans 14 residues. The CDR3 DNA sequence: TGCAGCGTTGATCACCCGCAGGGGACAGATACGCAGTATTTT. Its protein is CSVDHPQGTDTQYF.

This chain connects TRBV28 to TRBJ1-1; 9 bases fit TRBD1. J lost 7 bases, V lost 7 bases, and 7 bases had no gene match. The CDR3 is 13 amino acids. The germline V gene has CDR1 MDHEN and CDR2 SYDVKM. The chain's CDR3 is CASNKNRGHEAFF. In nucleotides, the CDR3 is TGTGCCAGCAACAAGAACAGGGGGCATGAAGCTTTCTTT.

The chain links TRBV4-1 to TRBJ2-7; 8 bases are shared with TRBD1. This CDR3 has 16 amino acids. Trimming at V came to 6 bases and at J to 5 bases, leaving 15 bases not matched to a gene. CDR1 and CDR2 from the germline V gene are MGHRA and YSYEKL. The CDR3 loop is CASRNIGQGGRDEQYF. The CDR3 nucleotides are TGCGCCAGCAGAAATATCGGACAGGGCGGGCGGGACGAGCAGTACTTC.

The chain links TRBV5-6 to TRBJ1-4; D is undetermined. V was trimmed by 2 bases and J by 7 bases, leaving 15 bases between them. The CDR3 loop spans 15 amino acids. CDR1 SGHDT and CDR2 YYEEEE come from the germline V gene. The CDR3 bases are TGTGCCAGCAGCTTACGAATCTTGGTGGCTGAAAAACTGTTTTTT. Protein sequence: CASSLRILVAEKLFF.

V gene TRBV6-5 combines with J gene TRBJ2-3; the D gene is possibly TRBD2 (5 bases). The CDR3 contains 12 residues. Per the germline V gene, CDR1 is MNHEY and CDR2 is SVGAGI. Trimming shortened V by 5 bases and J by 5 bases, and 8 bases separated the two germline ends. CDR3 residues: CASSRTGDTQYF. CDR3 in DNA: TGTGCCAGCAGTAGGACTGGAGATACGCAGTATTTT.

This chain connects TRBV9 to TRBJ1-6; weak D call: TRBD1 (6 bases). Germline lookup yields CDR1 SGDLS and CDR2 YYNGEE. The CDR3 has 15 residues. Trimming shortened V by 0 bases and J by 10 bases, and 14 bases separated the two germline ends. This CDR3 reads CASSVDGGAVSPLHF. In DNA form, the CDR3 reads TGTGCCAGCAGCGTAGATGGGGGGGCAGTATCACCCCTCCACTTT.

V gene TRBV4-2 combines with J gene TRBJ1-1; possibly TRBD1 for D (5 bases). The germline gives CDR1 LGHNA, CDR2 YNFKEQ. The germline V and J ends were trimmed by 0 bases and 4 bases, with 15 bases remaining between them. The CDR3 runs to 16 residues. The CDR3: CASSQDVGGVGTEAFF. The CDR3 DNA is TGTGCCAGCAGCCAAGATGTGGGGGGGGTGGGCACTGAAGCTTTCTTT.

The CDR3 loop is CASSPTGGEQYF. CDR3 sequence (DNA): TGTGCCAGCAGTCCGACAGGAGGCGAGCAGTACTTC. This chain links TRBV12-3 or TRBV12-4 with TRBJ2-7; D is possibly TRBD1 (6 bases). V shed 5 bases and J shed 6 bases, with 11 bases lying between them. CDR3 length equals 12 residues.

This sequence joins TRBV2 and TRBJ2-3; 9 nucleotides align to TRBD2. CDR1 and CDR2 (germline): SNHLY, FYNNEI. This CDR3 comprises 14 residues. V lost 7 bases and J lost 1; bases outside the gene matches: 3. CDR3 DNA sequence: TGTGCCAGCACCCCTAGCGGGGGCACAGATACGCAGTATTTT. Amino acids: CASTPSGGTDTQYF.

V is TRBV12-3 or TRBV12-4 and J is TRBJ1-5; D might be TRBD1 (6 bases). The CDR3 has 13 residues. The V and J ends lost 1 base and 5 bases respectively, with 6 bases between them. CDR3 DNA: TGTGCCAGCAGTTTAGGGGGGCATCAGCCCCAGCATTTT. Protein: CASSLGGHQPQHF.

The V call is TRBV7-9, the J call TRBJ2-7; tentative D call: TRBD1 (5 bases). CDR1 SEHNR and CDR2 FQNEAQ come from the germline V gene (reference sequence). The V gene lost 5 bases and the J gene lost 4 bases, with 15 bases spanning the gap. There are 14 residues in the CDR3. The CDR3 coding sequence is TGTGCCAGCAGCCCTCCCGCAGGGATATACGAGCAGTACTTC. Encoded protein: CASSPPAGIYEQYF. Full variable domain (rest looked up from reference TRBV7-9 and TRBJ2-7): DTGVSQNPRHKITKRGQNVTFRCDPISEHNRLYWYRQTLGQGPEFLTYFQNEAQLEKSRLLSDRFSAERPKGSFSTLEIQRTEQGDSAMYLCASSPPAGIYEQYFGPGTRLTVT.

This clone was recorded once. CDR3 DNA: TGTGCCAGCAGCCAAGTGGGGGGGACGGGTGAGCAGTTCTTC. Its protein product is CASSQVGGTGEQFF. V is TRBV4-2 and J is TRBJ2-1; TRBD2 agrees at 7 bases. The CDR3 runs 14 residues. CDR1 and CDR2 (germline): LGHNA, YNFKEQ. Trimming cost V 1 base and J 9 bases; bases outside gene matches: 6.

V usage is TRBV6-5 and J usage is TRBJ2-7; D perhaps matches TRBD1 (6 bases). CDR3 size: 14 residues. V gave up 2 bases and J gave up 2 bases, with 10 bases separating them. In germline, CDR1 is MNHEY, CDR2 SVGAGI. CDR3 sequence: CASSYLQGTYEQYF. Here the CDR3 DNA reads TGTGCCAGCAGTTACCTCCAGGGGACCTACGAGCAGTACTTC.

The V call is TRBV2, the J call TRBJ1-1, with 7 bases identical to TRBD1. Germline CDR1 and CDR2: SNHLY and FYNNEI. CDR3 length: 14 residues. V lost 6 bases, J lost 4 bases, and 8 bases stayed unmatched. CDR3 loop: CASRQTGWGTEAFF. The CDR3 coding sequence is TGTGCCAGCAGGCAGACAGGGTGGGGCACTGAAGCTTTCTTT.

The rearrangement links TRBV10-2 to TRBJ2-1; a weak D match, TRBD2 (7 bases). V lost 2 bases and J lost 8, with 19 bases in between. From germline, CDR1 is WSHSY and CDR2 SAAADI. The CDR3 contains 16 residues. CDR3 nucleotide sequence: TGCGCCAGCAGTGAGGCTAGGAGGGGGGGCCGGGATGAGCAGTTCTTC. Translating gives CASSEARRGGRDEQFF.

The CDR3 coding sequence is TGTGCCAGCAGGGGGGGATTCGGCACCATATATTTT. Protein sequence: CASRGGFGTIYF. The chain is built from TRBV12-3 or TRBV12-4 and TRBJ1-3; D possibly corresponds to TRBD1 (5 bases). Deletions cut 6 bases from V and 9 bases from J, with 12 bases between. The CDR3 runs 12 residues.

The chain is built from TRBV5-4 and TRBJ2-3, with TRBD2 matching over 8 bases. Germline V gene data show CDR1 as SGHNT and CDR2 as YYREEE (reference sequence). Trimming cost V 3 bases and J 1 base; bases outside gene matches: 4. The CDR3 extends over 15 amino acids. CDR3: CASSYGLAGTDTQYF. The DNA of the CDR3 is TGTGCCAGCAGCTACGGACTAGCTGGCACAGATACGCAGTATTTT.

This clone was found once. The rearrangement joins TRBV27 to TRBJ2-1, with 8 bases matching TRBD1. After removal of 4 bases from V and 4 bases from J, the junction contained 6 bases not matched to a gene. The germline V gene has CDR1 MNHEY and CDR2 SMNVEV (reference sequence). The CDR3 is made up of 15 amino acids. This CDR3 reads CASSSGQGAYNEQFF. As DNA, the CDR3 is TGTGCCAGCAGTTCCGGACAGGGCGCTTACAATGAGCAGTTCTTC.

The sample holds a few counts of this clone. The gene calls are TRBV12-2 and TRBJ2-2; TRBD1, the table's D call, lacks a check against the DNA. TRBV12-2 is termed a pseudogene. The CDR3 is 16 amino acids. The CDR3 protein is CASRDRDRVITGELFF. The CDR3 DNA reads TGTGCAAGTCGCGACCGGGACAGGGTGATAACCGGGGAGCTGTTTTTT.

This chain links TRBV10-3 with TRBJ1-5; 7 bases map to TRBD1. CDR3 size: 15 residues. The germline CDR1 and CDR2 sequences are ENHRY and SYGVKD. Trimming at V came to 4 bases and at J to 1 base, leaving 4 bases not matched to a gene. The CDR3 spells CAISAQGVSNQPQHF. The CDR3 bases are TGTGCCATCAGTGCTCAGGGGGTAAGCAATCAGCCCCAGCATTTT.

The chain carries TRBV19 and TRBJ1-1, with D possibly TRBD1 on 6 matching bases. The germline V gene has CDR1 LNHDA and CDR2 SQIVND (reference sequence). The CDR3 has 12 amino acids. The V end lost 6 bases, the J end lost 5 bases, and 10 bases lay between the germline ends. The CDR3 loop reads CASRQQGTEAFF. As DNA, the CDR3 is TGTGCCAGTAGGCAACAGGGAACTGAAGCTTTCTTT.

The chain joins TRBV7-2 to TRBJ1-1; D might be TRBD1 (6 bases). CDR1 is SGHTA, CDR2 FQGNSA, per germline. CDR3 length: 14 amino acids. V shed 3 bases and J shed 4 bases, with 12 bases lying between them. This CDR3 is CASSLRGFGTEAFF. For the CDR3, the DNA is TGTGCCAGCAGCTTGAGGGGGTTTGGCACTGAAGCTTTCTTT.

In its sample, this clone was seen many times. The V gene is TRBV5-1, the J gene TRBJ2-2, with D perhaps TRBD2 (5 bases). The CDR3 consists of 14 residues. Trimming removed 3 bases at V and 7 bases at J, with 13 bases between. Germline CDR1 reads SGHRS; CDR2 reads YFSETQ. This CDR3 reads CASSSSPGGGELFF. CDR3 nucleotide sequence: TGCGCCAGCAGCTCTAGCCCGGGCGGCGGGGAGCTGTTTTTT.

CDR3: CASSRYRVPYNSPLHF. The CDR3 DNA reads as TGTGCCAGCAGCCGATACAGGGTCCCCTATAATTCACCCCTCCACTTT. V is TRBV7-9 and J is TRBJ1-6, with a possible D match to TRBD1 (6 bases). Deletions cut 5 bases from V and 2 bases from J, with 13 bases between. This CDR3 region has 16 residues. CDR1 and CDR2 (germline): SEHNR, FQNEAQ (reference sequence).

Comment on this clone: The junction shows a germline mismatch at one end, possibly a read error. CDR3 in amino acids: CALGKGGSSEQYF. The CDR3, as DNA: TGTGCCCTCGGGAAGGGCGGGTCCTCCGAGCAGTACTTC. The rearrangement links TRBV5-4 to TRBJ2-7, with D perhaps TRBD2 (5 bases). The germline V gene encodes CDR1 SGHNT and CDR2 YYREEE (reference sequence). The CDR3 is 13 amino acids.